This T cell receptor (beta chain) was obtained from a study of Graves' ophthalmopathy and Graves' hyperthyroidism. As for the study in general: Peripheral blood was gathered at first diagnosis, ahead of any treatment whatsoever. The study, taken as a whole, reports: Blood also contained most of the expanded thyroid clonotypes above 0.001 frequency.

As regards this clonotype: Its target is unknown.

Amplifying from RNA transcripts, the study obtained TCR beta CDR3 regions. HTBI primers were employed in first-round RT-PCR, then a second-round multiplex PCR followed. TCRdb re-derived calls from the multiplex PCR reads in MiXCR, one entry per CDR3 protein. The profile shows under 350,000 distinct CDR3 sequences, about a sixth of them singletons. The CDR3 runs to 16 residues. Germline trimming cut 6 bases from V and 7 bases from J; bases unmatched to any gene: 7. Someone took the PBMCs out of approximately 10 ml of fresh peripheral blood. The sequence derives from an adult man with Graves' ophthalmopathy. The chain recombines TRBV12-3 or TRBV12-4 with TRBJ1-6; 12 bases line up with TRBD1. Sequenced input: peripheral blood. The CDR3 protein is CASRPGTGGANSPLHF. The CDR3 bases are TGTGCCAGCAGGCCAGGGACAGGGGGCGCGAATTCACCCCTCCACTTT.